A single sample is the source of the 19 T cell receptor beta chains below, sequenced in a study of blood T cells in healthy people across ages (dated by TCRdb to the mid-2010s). Preparation of the library involved 5' RACE. Sequencing relied on an Illumina HiSeq 2500. A second PCR of roughly 6 to 12 cycles was performed with a sample-barcoded 5' primer and a J-beta primer mix. The public reads were reprocessed in TCRdb via fastp at Q25 and MiXCR, keeping in-frame beta chains. Rows are unified per CDR3 protein, each entry keeping the most common DNA and genes. Counted in this sample were about 510,000 distinct CDR3 sequences; about 29% of them appeared once. Jointly, the top ten make up approximately 3.7% of the sample. These data are also associated with another study on T cells of mothers and their children.

The material sequenced was blood. The origin of the receptors is a boy aged 2 to 10 in good health.

V usage is TRBV6-4 and J usage is TRBJ2-7; D remains unclear. CDR3 size: 9 residues. Germline-derived CDR1 and CDR2 are MRHNA and SNTAGT. Between the trimmed V and J ends, which lost 10 bases and 3 bases, there was a span of 4 bases. The chain's CDR3 is CATLYEQYF. For the CDR3, the DNA is TGTGCCACCCTCTACGAGCAGTACTTC.

The J gene is TRBJ2-7, the V gene TRBV21-1; no DNA check was done on the table's D call, TRBD2. TRBV21-1 is noted as a pseudogene. This CDR3 is built from 17 residues. CDR3 coding DNA: TGTGCCAGCAGCAAAGAGTATGGGCTAGCGGGAGTCTACGAGCAGTACTTC. Translated, it gives CASSKEYGLAGVYEQYF.

Comments on this clonotype: Relative to the germline gene, one junction end is altered; a read error may explain this. This chain joins TRBV5-1 and TRBJ2-7, with unresolved D. CDR3 length: 14 residues. The germline CDR1 and CDR2 sequences are SGHRS and YFSETQ. CDR3 sequence: CASSPPGLSYEQYF. The CDR3 DNA reads TGCGCCAGCAGCCCGCCCGGCCTTTCCTACGAGCAGTACTTT.

This clonotype was detected only a few times. The CDR3 DNA reads TGTGCCAGCATCATCCCGGGACAGGGTATAGACTACGAGCAGTACTTC. Amino acid sequence: CASIIPGQGIDYEQYF. The chain has TRBV6-9 and TRBJ2-7, with 9 bases fitting TRBD1. The J segment lost 3 bases and the V segment lost 7 bases, leaving 13 bases of the junction unmatched. In germline, CDR1 is MNHGY, CDR2 SVAAGI. The CDR3 has 16 amino acids.

The chain is built from TRBV29-1 and TRBJ1-4; D might be TRBD1 (5 bases). CDR1 SQVTM and CDR2 ANQGSEA come from the germline V gene. The germline V and J ends were trimmed by 7 bases and 8 bases, with 23 bases remaining between them. CDR3 length: 15 amino acids. CDR3 sequence: CSAKTDLLFGEKLFF. As DNA, the CDR3 is TGCAGCGCTAAGACAGACCTCCTTTTTGGCGAAAAACTGTTTTTT.

In its sample, this clonotype was seen many times. This chain links TRBV19 with TRBJ2-1; unclear D gene. In germline, CDR1 is LNHDA, CDR2 SQIVND (reference sequence). V was clipped by 9 bases and J by 7 bases, with 10 bases between them. The CDR3 has 11 amino acids. CDR3 residues: CASSTGNEQFF. CDR3 bases: TGTGCCAGCTCAACCGGGAATGAGCAGTTCTTC.

As regards this clonotype: A much more abundant neighbour one base away suggests this may be a read error. The CDR3 end shows no conserved phenylalanine or tryptophan, and so a read error is likely. The chain couples TRBV7-2 to TRBJ2-7; D remains unclear. V lost 1 base and J 0 bases, leaving 13 bases between the germline ends. The length of the CDR3 is 16 residues. Germline V gives CDR1 SGHTA, CDR2 FQGNSA. The CDR3 here is CASSLEHSIASYEQYL. CDR3 sequence (DNA): TGTGCCAGCAGCTTAGAACACTCGATAGCCTCCTACGAGCAGTACTTG.

This clonotype showed up just a few times. Here the CDR3 reads CATATEWSNSPLHF. In DNA, the CDR3 is TGTGCCACCGCAACAGAGTGGAGTAATTCACCCCTCCACTTT. V is TRBV10-3 and J is TRBJ1-6, with D hard to call. Germline values: CDR1 ENHRY, CDR2 SYGVKD. Trimming took 10 bases from V and 6 from J, leaving 16 bases between them. This CDR3 comprises 14 residues.

The rearrangement joins TRBV6-5 to TRBJ2-3; maybe TRBD2 (6 bases). The V gene's germline CDR1 is MNHEY and CDR2 SVGAGI. Trimming shortened V by 2 bases and J by 1 base, and 7 bases separated the two germline ends. The CDR3 is made up of 14 amino acids. The CDR3 DNA reads as TGTGCCAGCAGTTACGCGGGACGCACAGATACGCAGTATTTT. Translation gives CASSYAGRTDTQYF.

This clonotype was found many times. V usage is TRBV28 and J usage is TRBJ2-4; no reliable D call. The CDR3 extends over 12 amino acids. The germline V gene has CDR1 MDHEN and CDR2 SYDVKM. The V and J ends lost 10 bases and 0 bases respectively, with 7 bases between them. The CDR3 loop is CAISLAKNIQYF. The CDR3 DNA follows: TGTGCCATTAGCTTAGCCAAAAACATTCAGTACTTC.

This clonotype was seen once. No conserved phenylalanine or tryptophan ends this CDR3, so it is likely a read error. The limits of the CDR3 on the DNA are not certain, so only TCRdb's listed CDR3 is given. The chain recombines TRBV13 with TRBJ1-1. Germline CDR1 reads PRHDT; CDR2 reads FYEKMQ (reference sequence). From its first to its last residue, the CDR3 has 14 amino acids. This CDR3 is CASSFHSMNTEASI.

V and J are TRBV29-1 and TRBJ2-1; D unresolved. V lost 0 bases, J lost 4 bases, and 13 bases lay in between. The CDR3 has 15 amino acids. Per germline, CDR1 SQVTM and CDR2 ANQGSEA. As DNA, the CDR3 is TGCAGCGTTGAAGATTTGCCCGCTGTTTACAATGAGCAGTTCTTC. It specifies CSVEDLPAVYNEQFF.

This clonotype has just a few counts. V usage is TRBV27 and J usage is TRBJ2-7, with 7 bases identical to TRBD1. CDR1 is MNHEY and CDR2 is SMNVEV in the germline V gene (reference sequence). This CDR3 comprises 12 residues. After removal of 5 bases from V and 11 bases from J, the junction contained 9 bases not matched to a gene. CDR3 protein: CASSVDRVLEYF. CDR3 DNA sequence: TGTGCCAGCAGTGTAGACAGGGTGTTAGAGTACTTC.

The chain uses TRBV7-2 and TRBJ2-3; D is perhaps TRBD2 (6 bases). V was shortened by 3 bases and J by 1 base, with 20 bases between the two germline ends. This CDR3 is 18 amino acids long. Germline V lookup: CDR1 SGHTA, CDR2 FQGNSA. The CDR3 loop is CASSLLLLARARTDTQYF. The CDR3, as DNA: TGTGCCAGCAGCTTGCTCCTCCTAGCGAGGGCCCGCACAGATACGCAGTATTTT.

This clonotype has only a few counts. The chain is built from TRBV6-1 and TRBJ2-7, with D uncertain. The CDR3 runs 14 residues. Trimming removed 6 bases from V and 1 base from J, with 13 bases in between. CDR1 is MNHNS, CDR2 SASEGT, per germline. CDR3 in DNA: TGTGCCAGCAGCGACTCGCCGATGTCCTACGAGCAGTACTTC. Protein product: CASSDSPMSYEQYF.

This rearrangement joins TRBV9 to TRBJ2-1; unclear D gene. Germline V CDR1 and CDR2: SGDLS, YYNGEE. Deletions cut 3 bases from V and 4 bases from J, with 8 bases between. This CDR3 has 13 residues. The CDR3 reads CASSGGDYNEQFF. The CDR3 DNA follows: TGTGCCAGCAGCGGCGGAGATTACAATGAGCAGTTCTTC.

This clonotype was found many times. The V call is TRBV14, the J call TRBJ1-5; D is undetermined. Trimming took 3 bases from V and 0 from J, leaving 3 bases between them. The CDR3 extends over 13 amino acids. Germline CDR1 reads SGHDN; CDR2 reads FVKESK. The CDR3 bases are TGTGCCAGCAGCCAGGATAGCAATCAGCCCCAGCATTTT. Amino acids: CASSQDSNQPQHF.

The chain couples TRBV10-3 to TRBJ1-2, with a weak D call TRBD1 (6 bases). Germline V lookup: CDR1 ENHRY, CDR2 SYGVKD. The CDR3 spans 14 residues. Trimming pared 9 bases from V and 5 bases from J, leaving 19 bases between. The CDR3 nucleotides read TGTGCCATGACTTTGCCGGGACAATTTTATGGCTACACCTTC. It codes for CAMTLPGQFYGYTF.

This clonotype was observed many times. This chain connects TRBV7-2 to TRBJ2-3; 12 bases map to TRBD2. Germline loops: CDR1 SGHTA, CDR2 FQGNSA. After removal of 6 bases from V and 2 bases from J, the junction contained 6 bases not matched to a gene. CDR3 length: 16 amino acids. CDR3 sequence: CASSYGTSGLTDTQYF. The CDR3 DNA reads TGTGCCAGCAGTTACGGGACTAGCGGGCTCACAGATACGCAGTATTTT.